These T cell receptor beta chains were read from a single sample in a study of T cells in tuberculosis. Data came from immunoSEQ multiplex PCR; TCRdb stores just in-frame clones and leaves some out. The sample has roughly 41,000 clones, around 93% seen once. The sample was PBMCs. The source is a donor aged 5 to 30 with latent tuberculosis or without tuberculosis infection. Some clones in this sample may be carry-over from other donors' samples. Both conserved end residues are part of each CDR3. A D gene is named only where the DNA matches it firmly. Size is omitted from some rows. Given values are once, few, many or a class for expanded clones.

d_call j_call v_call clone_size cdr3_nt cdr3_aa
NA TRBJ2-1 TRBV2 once TGTGCCAGCAGTGAAGGGGGGGGCCAATTTTACAATGAGCAGTTCTTC CASSEGGGQFYNEQFF
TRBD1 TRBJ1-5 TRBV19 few TGTGCCAGTAGTCCCGACAGGGAATCGATCCAGCCCCAGCATTTT CASSPDRESIQPQHF
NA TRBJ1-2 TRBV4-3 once TGCGCCAGCAGCCAAGAGAGCACAGTAGAATTGTATGGCTACACCTTC CASSQESTVELYGYTF
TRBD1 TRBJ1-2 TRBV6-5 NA TGTGCCAGCAGACCCGCGGACAGGGCTAAGTATGGCTACACCTTC CASRPADRAKYGYTF
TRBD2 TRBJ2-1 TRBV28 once TGTGCCAGCAGTTCCCTCCGACTAGCGGGGGGGAAGAGCTCCTACAATGAGCAGTTCTTC CASSSLRLAGGKSSYNEQFF
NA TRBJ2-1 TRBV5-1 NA TGCGCCAGTTTTATAGGCTGGGACAACTACAATGAGCAGTTCTTC CASFIGWDNYNEQFF
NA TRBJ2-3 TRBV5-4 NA TGTGCCAGCAGCTTGCTGGGGGCGGGGGTCCCAGATACGCAGTATTTT CASSLLGAGVPDTQYF
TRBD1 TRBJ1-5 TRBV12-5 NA TGTGCTAGTGGTTTGACACGACAGGGGCATCAGCCCCAGCATTTT CASGLTRQGHQPQHF
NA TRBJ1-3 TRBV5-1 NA TGCGCCAGCAGCACGGCGTCCGGGGGAAACACCATATATTTT CASSTASGGNTIYF
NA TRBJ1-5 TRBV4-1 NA TGCGCCAGCAGCCAACAACAGCACAATCAGCCCCAGCATTTT CASSQQQHNQPQHF
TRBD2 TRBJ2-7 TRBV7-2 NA TGTGCCAGCAGCGCCGGACTAGCGGGGGGCAGAGACGAGCAGTACTTC CASSAGLAGGRDEQYF
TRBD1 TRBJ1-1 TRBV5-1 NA TGCGCCAGCAGCTTGGCCTGGGACAGGGGCTCTGAAGCTTTCTTT CASSLAWDRGSEAFF
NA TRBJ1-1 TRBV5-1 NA TGCGCCAGCAGCCCCGGGAGGGACACTGAAGCTTTCTTT CASSPGRDTEAFF
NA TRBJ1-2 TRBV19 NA TGTGCCAGTAGTGCCCGGGTCGAACTCCCTGGCTACACCTTC CASSARVELPGYTF
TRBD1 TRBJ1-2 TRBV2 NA TGTGCCAGCAGTGAGGGGTGGGGGGACAGCTATGGCTACACCTTC CASSEGWGDSYGYTF
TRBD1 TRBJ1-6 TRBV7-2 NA TGTGCCAGCAGACCACAGGGGACGCATTCACCCCTCCACTTT CASRPQGTHSPLHF
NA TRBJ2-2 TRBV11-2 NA TGTGCCAGCAGCTTAATCTTTGGGCCGAACACCGGGGAGCTGTTTTTT CASSLIFGPNTGELFF
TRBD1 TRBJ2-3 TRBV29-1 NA TGCAGCGTTGAAACCGGGACAGCCCCAGATACGCAGTATTTT CSVETGTAPDTQYF
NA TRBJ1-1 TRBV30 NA TGTGCCTGGAGTCTAAGGGGGACCACTGAAGCTTTCTTT CAWSLRGTTEAFF
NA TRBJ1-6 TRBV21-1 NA TGTGCCAGCAGCAAAGCACCCGTGATCGACGGACAGACCTCACCCCTCCACTTT CASSKAPVIDGQTSPLHF
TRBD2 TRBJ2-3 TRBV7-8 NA TGTGCCAGCAGCCCAAGGCGGGGGGATATCACAGATACGCAGTATTTT CASSPRRGDITDTQYF
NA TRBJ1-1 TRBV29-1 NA TGCAGCGTTGAAGATGGTTCCCAGTTGGCTTTCTTT CSVEDGSQLAFF
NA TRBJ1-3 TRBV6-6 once TGTGCCAGCAGTTACTCGAGCTTAGGGGCTGGAAACACCATATATTTT CASSYSSLGAGNTIYF
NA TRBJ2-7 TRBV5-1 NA TGCGCCAGCAGCTTTGGGGTCCCGGGACTTACCTCCTACGAGCAGTACTTC CASSFGVPGLTSYEQYF
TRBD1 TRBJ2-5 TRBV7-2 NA TGTGCCAGCACCCAACAGGGGGCGGGCCCTTGGGAGACCCAGTACTTC CASTQQGAGPWETQYF
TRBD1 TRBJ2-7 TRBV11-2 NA TGTGCCAGCAGCTGGTCCTGGACAGGGAGTGTTGGCGAGCAGTACTTC CASSWSWTGSVGEQYF
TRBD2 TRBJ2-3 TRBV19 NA TGTGCCAGTAGTGATCGCGCGGGGGGTATCACAGATACGCAGTATTTT CASSDRAGGITDTQYF
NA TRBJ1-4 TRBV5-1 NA TGCGCCAGCAGCTTGGCACCAGCGGGGGAGAATGAAAAACTGTTTTTT CASSLAPAGENEKLFF
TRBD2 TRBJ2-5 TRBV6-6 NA TGTGCCAGCAGCTCCCTGGGAGGGGAGACCCAGTACTTC CASSSLGGETQYF
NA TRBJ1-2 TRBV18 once TGTGCCAGCTCACCAAATGTTCGCGACTATGGCTACACCTTC CASSPNVRDYGYTF
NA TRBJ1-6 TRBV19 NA TGTGCCAGTAGCCTCCAGCGAGGGGGTAATAATTCACCCCTCCACTTT CASSLQRGGNNSPLHF
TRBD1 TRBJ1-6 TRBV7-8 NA TGTGCCAGCAGCTGGGGACAGACCTATAATTCACCCCTCCACTTT CASSWGQTYNSPLHF
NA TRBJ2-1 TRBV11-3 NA TGTGCCAGCAGCAGCAGGGACTACAATGAGCAGTTCTTC CASSSRDYNEQFF
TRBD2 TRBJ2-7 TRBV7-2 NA TGTGCCAGCAGCTTAGAAGCGGGAGTCCCCTACGAGCAGTACTTC CASSLEAGVPYEQYF
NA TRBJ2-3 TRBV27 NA TGTGCCAGCAGTTCGAGGGAAGATACGCAGTATTTT CASSSREDTQYF
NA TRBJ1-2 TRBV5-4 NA TGTGCCAGTAGCTTGGGAGGGTATGGCTACACCTTC CASSLGGYGYTF
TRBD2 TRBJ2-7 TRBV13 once TGTGCCAGCAGCTCTAGCGGGACCTACGAGCAGTACTTC CASSSSGTYEQYF
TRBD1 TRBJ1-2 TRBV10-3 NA TGTGCCATCAGTGAGGCCTCAGGGGGTAGGGGCTACACCTTC CAISEASGGRGYTF
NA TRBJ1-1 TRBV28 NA TGTGCCAGCAGTCCCCCTGGGGCAAGGACTGAAGCTTTCTTT CASSPPGARTEAFF
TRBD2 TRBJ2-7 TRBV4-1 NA TGCGCCAGCAGCCAAGATTGGGGGGGTGAGCAGTACTTC CASSQDWGGEQYF
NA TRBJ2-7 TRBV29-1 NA TGCAGCGTTGTGGTCCTTACTGAGAACTACGAGCAGTACTTC CSVVVLTENYEQYF
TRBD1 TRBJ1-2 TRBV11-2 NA TGTGCCAGCAGCTTAGCACCGGGACAGGGGAATTATGGCTACACCTTC CASSLAPGQGNYGYTF
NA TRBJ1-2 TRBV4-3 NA TGCGCCAGCAGCCACCTACAGGGTGAGTTCGGCTACACCTTC CASSHLQGEFGYTF
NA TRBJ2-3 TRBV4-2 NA TGTGCCAGCAGCCAAGGGCAGGTAACAGATACGCAGTATTTT CASSQGQVTDTQYF
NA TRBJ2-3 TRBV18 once TGTGCCAGCTCACCGACAGTCACAGATACGCAGTATTTT CASSPTVTDTQYF
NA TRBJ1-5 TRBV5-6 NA TGTGCCAGCAGCTTGGCAGGGTTTTCCAATCAGCCCCAGCATTTT CASSLAGFSNQPQHF
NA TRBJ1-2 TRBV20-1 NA TGCAGTGCTACCTTGGACAGCTTATACACCTTC CSATLDSLYTF
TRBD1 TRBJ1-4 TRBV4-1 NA TGCGCCAGCAGCCTTCAGGGGGCTTATAGTGAAAAACTGTTTTTT CASSLQGAYSEKLFF
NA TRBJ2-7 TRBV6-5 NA TGTGCCAGCATGCGTATCGCGTCCTACGAGCAGTACTTC CASMRIASYEQYF
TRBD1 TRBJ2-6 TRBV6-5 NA TGTGCCAGCAGCGACAGGGGAACTGGGGCCAACGTCCTGACTTTC CASSDRGTGANVLTF
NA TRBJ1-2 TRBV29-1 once TGCAGCGCGAAAACAGGGACCTATGGCTACACCTTC CSAKTGTYGYTF
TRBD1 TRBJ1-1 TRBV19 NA TGTGCCACAAAGGGGGACAGAACCGCGTGGGAAGCTTTCTTT CATKGDRTAWEAFF
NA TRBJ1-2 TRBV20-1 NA TGCAGTGCACCCGGGCAGGGCGGCTACACCTTC CSAPGQGGYTF
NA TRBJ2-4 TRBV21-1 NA TGTGCCAGCAGCAAGACGTCCGACAGGGTATCTCAGTACTTC CASSKTSDRVSQYF